Below are 22 T cell receptor beta chains sequenced from a single sample in a study of OX40 agonist ivuxolimab in advanced cancers. This table comes from immunoSEQ multiplex PCR, and its TCRdb copy is limited to in-frame clones, with some not included. The sample shows 60,000 or so clones, about 83% of them seen only once. Sequencing was performed on CD4+ or CD8+ T cells sorted from blood, taken in a trial of the OX40 agonist ivuxolimab. The source is an adult with an advanced solid tumor such as melanoma, head and neck, liver or kidney cancer.

In this sample, this clone turned up once. The gene calls are TRBV6-5 and TRBJ1-1; TRBD1 aligns across 9 bases. V trimming: 6 bases; J trimming: 4 bases; junction bases outside the gene matches: 6. The germline gives CDR1 MNHEY, CDR2 SVGAGI. The CDR3 is 14 amino acids. The CDR3 loop reads CASRLQGASTEAFF. CDR3 bases: TGTGCCAGCAGATTACAGGGGGCGAGCACTGAAGCTTTCTTT.

The V gene is TRBV28, the J gene TRBJ2-2, with TRBD1 matching 7 bases. The CDR3 has 13 amino acids. Losses at the gene ends were 8 bases for V and 4 bases for J; bases not matched to a gene: 4. Germline values: CDR1 MDHEN, CDR2 SYDVKM. The CDR3 region has the DNA TGTGCCAGCGTGGACAGGTTCACCGGGGAGCTGTTTTTT. It is translated as CASVDRFTGELFF.

V gene TRBV5-5 combines with J gene TRBJ2-7; D may be TRBD2 (7 bases). The V gene's germline CDR1 is SGHKS and CDR2 YYEKEE (reference sequence). V was shortened by 4 bases and J by 6 bases, with 23 bases between the two germline ends. This CDR3 is built from 16 residues. CDR3 sequence (DNA): TGTGCCAGCAGCCCGCGGAGAAGCAGGGGAGGGCTCGAGCAGTACTTC. As protein: CASSPRRSRGGLEQYF.

V gene TRBV5-1 combines with J gene TRBJ2-3; 12 bases match TRBD2. With V trimmed by 4 bases and J by 2 bases, 5 bases remained unmatched. Germline CDR1 and CDR2: SGHRS and YFSETQ. This CDR3 comprises 16 residues. CDR3 nucleotide sequence: TGCGCCAGCAGCAGGGGACTAGCGGGCACCACAGATACGCAGTATTTT. This translates into CASSRGLAGTTDTQYF. The whole variable domain, remainder taken from reference TRBV5-1 and TRBJ2-3, is KAGVTQTPRYLIKTRGQQVTLSCSPISGHRSVSWYQQTPGQGLQFLFEYFSETQRNKGNFPGRFSGRQFSNSRSEMNVSTLELGDSALYLCASSRGLAGTTDTQYFGPGTRLTVL.

The CDR3 here is CASRPASGTEAFF. CDR3 DNA: TGTGCCAGCAGGCCGGCAAGTGGCACTGAAGCTTTCTTT. The chain uses TRBV6-1 and TRBJ1-1; unclear D gene. V gave up 6 bases and J gave up 4 bases, with 12 bases separating them. The CDR3 length is 13 residues. The germline V gene encodes CDR1 MNHNS and CDR2 SASEGT.

The V gene is TRBV5-1, the J gene TRBJ2-2, with a weak D call TRBD1 (6 bases). The CDR3 covers 14 residues. The germline V gene encodes CDR1 SGHRS and CDR2 YFSETQ. Trimming removed 5 bases from V and 2 bases from J, with 10 bases in between. DNA of the CDR3: TGCGCCAGCAGACCGGGACACAACACCGGGGAGCTGTTTTTT. Translated: CASRPGHNTGELFF.

The chain recombines TRBV14 with TRBJ2-2, with D possibly being TRBD2 (6 bases). CDR3 length: 15 residues. Germline CDR1 reads SGHDN; CDR2 reads FVKESK. V was pared by 5 bases and J by 2 bases, with 12 bases between. The chain's CDR3 is CASSAPGTNTGELFF. Here the CDR3 DNA reads TGTGCCAGCAGCGCCCCCGGGACTAACACCGGGGAGCTGTTTTTT.

The sample holds one count of this clone. This chain uses TRBV6-1 with TRBJ2-7; TRBD1 matches at 8 bases. The CDR3 extends over 14 amino acids. Germline loops: CDR1 MNHNS, CDR2 SASEGT. V lost 7 bases, J lost 0 bases, and 5 bases stayed unmatched. Here the CDR3 reads CASKGTGISYEQYF. CDR3 in DNA: TGTGCCAGCAAAGGGACAGGTATCTCCTACGAGCAGTACTTC.

V gene TRBV5-4 combines with J gene TRBJ1-2; D call uncertain. Germline V gene lookup returns CDR1 SGHNT and CDR2 YYREEE (reference sequence). V was pared by 6 bases and J by 5 bases, with 17 bases between. CDR3 length: 14 amino acids. CDR3 sequence (DNA): TGTGCCAGCACCCTCCCTCAGATAGAGTATGGCTACACCTTC. It yields the protein CASTLPQIEYGYTF.

This chain connects TRBV7-9 to TRBJ2-7, with 7 nucleotides matching TRBD1. CDR3 size: 13 residues. Trimming removed 7 bases from V and 5 bases from J; junction bases left unmatched: 8. Germline assignment: CDR1 SEHNR and CDR2 FQNEAQ (reference sequence). CDR3 coding DNA: TGTGCCAGCACCGACCCAGGGGGACACGAGCAGTACTTC. Its translation is CASTDPGGHEQYF.

The CDR3 here is CASSAGQTEAFF. As DNA, the CDR3 is TGTGCCAGCAGCGCCGGACAGACTGAAGCTTTCTTT. This sequence joins TRBV6-1 and TRBJ1-1; possibly TRBD1 for D (6 bases). Looked up from germline, CDR1 is MNHNS and CDR2 is SASEGT. The germline V and J ends were trimmed by 6 bases and 5 bases, with 10 bases remaining between them. This CDR3 has 12 residues.

This clone was observed a single time. The V gene is TRBV5-6, the J gene TRBJ2-2; no clear D. Germline values: CDR1 SGHDT, CDR2 YYEEEE. CDR3 length: 14 residues. With 3 bases removed from V and 6 bases from J, the gap between germline ends came to 12 bases. The DNA of the CDR3 is TGTGCCAGCAGCTGGGGAAAGCAGTCCGGGGAGCTGTTTTTT. It is translated as CASSWGKQSGELFF.

The chain is built from TRBV20-1 and TRBJ2-7; D is undetermined. V lost 3 bases, J lost 2 bases, and 5 bases lay in between. In germline, CDR1 is DFQATT, CDR2 SNEGSKA (reference sequence). The CDR3 length is 11 residues. In DNA form, the CDR3 reads TGCAGTGCTAGGACAACCTACGAGCAGTACTTC. Translation: CSARTTYEQYF.

This chain links TRBV11-1 with TRBJ2-2; TRBD2 agrees at 8 bases. The CDR3 has 15 residues. Germline CDR1 SGHAT, CDR2 FQDESV (reference sequence). V was pared by 3 bases and J by 6 bases, with 6 bases of the junction left unmatched. CDR3 DNA: TGTGCCAGCAGCTTTTCTGTCGGGAGGGCCGGGGAGCTGTTTTTT. Translating it yields CASSFSVGRAGELFF. The entire variable domain, with the rest obtained from reference TRBV11-1 and TRBJ2-2, is as follows: EAEVAQSPRYKITEKSQAVAFWCDPISGHATLYWYRQILGQGPELLVQFQDESVVDDSQLPKDRFSAERLKGVDSTLKIQPAELGDSAMYLCASSFSVGRAGELFFGEGSRLTVL.

This chain uses TRBV11-2 with TRBJ2-7; D gene unclear. Germline V gene sequence: CDR1 SGHAT, CDR2 FQNNGV. The CDR3 is 15 residues long. Trimming removed 0 bases from V and 2 bases from J, with 11 bases in between. CDR3 nucleotides: TGTGCCAGCAGCTTAGAATCCCAGCCACCCTACGAGCAGTACTTC. Protein product: CASSLESQPPYEQYF.

This chain uses TRBV2 with TRBJ1-4, with a weak D call TRBD1 (6 bases). V was cut by 5 bases and J by 3 bases, with 16 bases left in between. Germline CDR1 and CDR2: SNHLY and FYNNEI. The CDR3 has 16 amino acids. CDR3 sequence (DNA): TGTGCCAGCAGTCCCCAAGCGGGGGCGGCTAATGAAAAACTGTTTTTT. Its translation: CASSPQAGAANEKLFF.

This clone was counted only a few times. CDR3: CASSSVLYSGANVLTF. The CDR3 bases are TGTGCCAGCAGTTCCGTCCTCTACTCTGGGGCCAACGTCCTGACTTTC. This sequence joins TRBV6-5 and TRBJ2-6; D is undetermined. The CDR3 is 16 residues long. Germline CDR1 MNHEY, CDR2 SVGAGI. Trimming stripped 4 bases from V and 0 bases from J, with 10 bases between.

The chain joins TRBV30 to TRBJ1-3; D is perhaps TRBD1 (5 bases). V gave up 2 bases and J gave up 4 bases, with 9 bases separating them. The germline V gene has CDR1 GTSNPN and CDR2 SVGIG (reference sequence). The CDR3 is 13 amino acids. The CDR3 DNA follows: TGTGCCTGGAGTAGGCCAGGGGGAAACACCATATATTTT. Amino acid sequence: CAWSRPGGNTIYF.

This clone was recorded a few times. The CDR3 reads CASSKTVNQPQHF. DNA for the CDR3: TGTGCCAGTAGTAAGACCGTAAATCAGCCCCAGCATTTT. The J gene is TRBJ1-5, the V gene TRBV19, with D hard to call. The CDR3 is 13 residues long. The germline gives CDR1 LNHDA, CDR2 SQIVND (reference sequence). The ends were cut back, 4 bases at V and 4 bases at J, with 8 bases in the middle.

The V call is TRBV5-1, the J call TRBJ2-7, with 7 positions matching TRBD2. Germline V CDR1 and CDR2: SGHRS, YFSETQ. V lost 4 bases to trimming and J lost 3 bases; unmatched junction nucleotides: 13. This CDR3 region has 16 residues. The CDR3 is CASSPASPPGGYEQYF. The CDR3 DNA reads TGCGCCAGCAGCCCCGCTTCACCCCCGGGGGGCTACGAGCAGTACTTC.

The gene calls are TRBV29-1 and TRBJ2-3; D remains unclear. Germline assignment: CDR1 SQVTM and CDR2 ANQGSEA. V was clipped by 4 bases and J by 6 bases, with 8 bases between them. This CDR3 contains 11 residues. The CDR3 sequence is CSVAWQDTQYF. In DNA form, the CDR3 reads TGCAGCGTTGCGTGGCAGGATACGCAGTATTTT.

For this clone: The same CDR3 can be traced to other DNA sequences in this sample. V gene TRBV19 combines with J gene TRBJ2-7, with TRBD1 matching over 7 bases. The junction had 7 bases not matched to a gene; V was cut back by 4 bases and J by 4 bases. This CDR3 is 14 amino acids long. CDR1 and CDR2 (germline): LNHDA, SQIVND (reference sequence). The CDR3 loop reads CASSTRDRPYEQYF. The CDR3 nucleotides are TGTGCCAGTAGTACCCGGGACAGACCATACGAGCAGTACTTC.